By frequency, the clone carrying this T cell receptor beta chain is medium-sized. Its antigen is still unknown. TRB amplification used around 0.25 ug of peripheral blood genomic DNA. This specimen belongs to a study of T cell clusters in autoimmune cytopenias. Across the whole study: The median distinct TRB clonotype count was approximately 2,500 per sample, from a median roughly 51,000 reads. Study findings and constraints: TRB repertoire shifts in secondary cytopenia and chronic lymphocytic leukemia mostly reflected lymphoma, not autoimmunity.

The CDR3 contains 13 residues. Looked up from germline, CDR1 is LNHDA and CDR2 is SQIVND (reference sequence). One tube held mixed TRB-A and TRB-B primer pools for touch-down PCR. TCRdb reprocessed the multiplex PCR reads and reports one entry per CDR3 protein, with no DNA. The sample totals 7,700 or so distinct CDR3 sequences. Sequenced: peripheral blood. The sequence derives from a human donor with an autoimmune cytopenia or autoimmune hepatitis (not recorded which). The J gene is TRBJ1-2, the V gene TRBV19. The CDR3 is CASRLDGDYGYTF.